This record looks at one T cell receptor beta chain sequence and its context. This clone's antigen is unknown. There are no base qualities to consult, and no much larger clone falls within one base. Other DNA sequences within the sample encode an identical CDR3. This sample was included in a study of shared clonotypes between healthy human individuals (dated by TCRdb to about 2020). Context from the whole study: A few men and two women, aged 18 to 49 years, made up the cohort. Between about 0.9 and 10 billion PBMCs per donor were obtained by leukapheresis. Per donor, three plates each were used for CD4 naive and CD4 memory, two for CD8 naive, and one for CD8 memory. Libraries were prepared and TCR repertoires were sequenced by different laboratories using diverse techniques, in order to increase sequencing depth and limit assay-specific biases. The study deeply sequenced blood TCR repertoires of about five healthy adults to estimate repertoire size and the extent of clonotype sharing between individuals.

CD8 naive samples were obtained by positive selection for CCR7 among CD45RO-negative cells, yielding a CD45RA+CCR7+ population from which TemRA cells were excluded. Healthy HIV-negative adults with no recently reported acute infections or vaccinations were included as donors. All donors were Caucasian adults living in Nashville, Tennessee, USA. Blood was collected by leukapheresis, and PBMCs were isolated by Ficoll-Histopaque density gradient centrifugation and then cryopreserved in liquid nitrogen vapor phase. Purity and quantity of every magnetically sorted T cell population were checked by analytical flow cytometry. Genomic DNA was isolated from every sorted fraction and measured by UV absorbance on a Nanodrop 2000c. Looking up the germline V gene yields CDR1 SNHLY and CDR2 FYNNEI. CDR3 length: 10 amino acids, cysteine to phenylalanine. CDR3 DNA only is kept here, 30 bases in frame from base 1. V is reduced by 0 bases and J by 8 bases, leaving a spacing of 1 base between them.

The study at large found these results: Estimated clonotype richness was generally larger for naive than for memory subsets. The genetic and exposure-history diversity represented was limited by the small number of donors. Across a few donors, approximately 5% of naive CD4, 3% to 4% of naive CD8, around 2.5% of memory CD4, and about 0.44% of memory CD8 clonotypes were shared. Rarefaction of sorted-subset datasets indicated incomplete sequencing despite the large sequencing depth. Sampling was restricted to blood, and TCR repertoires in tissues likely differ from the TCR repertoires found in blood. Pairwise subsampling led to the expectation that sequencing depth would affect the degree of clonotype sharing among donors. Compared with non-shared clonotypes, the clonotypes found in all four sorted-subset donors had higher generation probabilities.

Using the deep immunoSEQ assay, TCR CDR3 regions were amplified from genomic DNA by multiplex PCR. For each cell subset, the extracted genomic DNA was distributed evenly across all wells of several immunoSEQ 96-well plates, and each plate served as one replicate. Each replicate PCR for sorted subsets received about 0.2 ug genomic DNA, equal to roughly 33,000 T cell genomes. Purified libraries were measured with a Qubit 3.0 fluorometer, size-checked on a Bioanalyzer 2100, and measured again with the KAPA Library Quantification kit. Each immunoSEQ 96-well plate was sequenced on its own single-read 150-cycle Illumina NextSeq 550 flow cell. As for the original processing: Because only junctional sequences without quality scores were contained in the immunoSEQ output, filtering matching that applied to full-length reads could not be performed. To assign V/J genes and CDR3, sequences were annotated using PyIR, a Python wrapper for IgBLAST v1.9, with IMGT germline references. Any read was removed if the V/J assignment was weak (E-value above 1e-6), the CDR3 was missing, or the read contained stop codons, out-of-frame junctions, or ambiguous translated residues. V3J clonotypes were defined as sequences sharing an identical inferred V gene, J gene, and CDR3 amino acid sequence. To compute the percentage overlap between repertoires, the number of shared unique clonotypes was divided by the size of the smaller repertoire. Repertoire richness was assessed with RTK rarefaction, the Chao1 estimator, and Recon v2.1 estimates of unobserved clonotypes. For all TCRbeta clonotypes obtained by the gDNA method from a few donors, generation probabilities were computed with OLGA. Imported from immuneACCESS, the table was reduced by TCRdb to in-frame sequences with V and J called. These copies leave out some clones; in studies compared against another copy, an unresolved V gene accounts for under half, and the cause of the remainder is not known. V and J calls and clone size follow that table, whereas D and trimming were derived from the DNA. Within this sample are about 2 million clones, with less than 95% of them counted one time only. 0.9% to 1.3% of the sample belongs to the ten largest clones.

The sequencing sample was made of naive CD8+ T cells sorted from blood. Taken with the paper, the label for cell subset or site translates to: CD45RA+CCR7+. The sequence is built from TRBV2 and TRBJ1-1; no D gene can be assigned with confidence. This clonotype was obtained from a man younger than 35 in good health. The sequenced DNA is TGTGCCAGCAGTGAAGCGGAAGCTTTCTTT. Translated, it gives CASSEAEAFF.